Listed below are T cell receptor beta chains from one sample, sequenced in a study of blood T cells in healthy people across ages. TCRdb re-derived calls from the 5' RACE reads in MiXCR, one entry per CDR3 protein. Of around 800,000 distinct CDR3 sequences in the sample, around 62% were seen once. What was sequenced was blood. The source is a young man in good health. The CDR3 runs from the conserved cysteine through the conserved F or W. D genes are given only for firm matches. Clone size is stated in some rows and not others, as once, few, many or a class when expanded.

cdr3_length d_call j_call v_call clone_size cdr3_aa cdr3_nt
18 TRBD2 TRBJ2-3 TRBV29-1 many CSVELPGLAGGYTDTQYF TGCAGCGTTGAACTACCGGGACTAGCGGGGGGATACACAGATACGCAGTATTTT
15 NA TRBJ2-3 TRBV4-3 NA CASSQVARGTDTQYF TGCGCCAGCAGCCAAGTAGCCAGGGGCACAGATACGCAGTATTTT
15 TRBD1 TRBJ1-2 TRBV7-6 NA CATRDRNKANDGYTF TGTGCCACCCGGGACAGGAATAAAGCTAACGATGGCTACACCTTC
15 TRBD1 TRBJ1-4 TRBV6-5 NA CASSYGTGANEKLFF TGTGCCAGCAGTTACGGGACAGGGGCTAATGAAAAACTGTTTTTT
13 NA TRBJ2-7 TRBV6-2/TRBV6-3 NA CASSYVGNYEQYF TGTGCCAGCAGTTACGTAGGGAATTACGAGCAGTACTTC
18 TRBD2 TRBJ2-1 TRBV4-3 NA CASSRTRMGSGTYNEQFF TGCGCCAGCAGCCGGACGAGGATGGGTAGCGGGACTTACAATGAGCAGTTCTTC
11 NA TRBJ2-1 TRBV6-2/TRBV6-3 NA CASSPFGEQFF TGCGCCAGCAGTCCCTTCGGGGAGCAGTTCTTC
13 NA TRBJ2-7 TRBV4-2 NA CASSQDLGIEQYF TGTGCCAGCAGCCAAGATTTGGGAATCGAGCAGTACTTC
15 TRBD2 TRBJ2-1 TRBV7-9 few CASSPTSGGSNEQFF TGTGCCAGCAGCCCTACTAGCGGGGGGAGTAATGAGCAGTTCTTC
11 NA TRBJ1-2 TRBV6-5 NA CASSRGYGYTF TGTGCCAGCAGTCGAGGGTATGGCTACACCTTC
16 TRBD1 TRBJ2-1 TRBV7-6 NA CASSSLQGVIHNEQFF TGTGCCAGCAGCTCCCTACAGGGGGTAATCCACAATGAGCAGTTCTTC
11 NA TRBJ1-4 TRBV29-1 NA CSVSWGEKLFF TGCAGCGTATCGTGGGGTGAAAAACTGTTTTTT
16 NA TRBJ2-3 TRBV5-1 once CASSLDLTWSTDTQYF TGCGCCAGCAGCTTGGACCTAACCTGGAGCACAGATACGCAGTATTTT
15 NA TRBJ2-3 TRBV12-3/TRBV12-4 NA CASSDRGALTDTQYF TGTGCCAGCAGTGACCGGGGGGCCCTCACAGATACGCAGTATTTT
16 TRBD2 TRBJ2-7 TRBV12-3/TRBV12-4 many CASSPYLAGRTYEQYF TGTGCCAGCAGTCCCTATCTAGCGGGGCGAACCTACGAGCAGTACTTC
16 TRBD2 TRBJ2-3 TRBV12-3/TRBV12-4 NA CASSLRTSRGLNTQYF TGTGCCAGCAGCCTCCGGACTAGCCGGGGGTTAAATACGCAGTATTTT
15 NA TRBJ2-1 TRBV24-1 NA CATSDLTSGYNEQFF TGTGCCACCAGTGATTTGACTTCAGGCTACAATGAGCAGTTCTTC
13 NA TRBJ1-2 TRBV5-6 NA CASTDLINYGYTF TGTGCCAGCACGGATCTGATTAACTATGGCTACACCTTC
13 NA TRBJ2-7 TRBV12-3/TRBV12-4 NA CASSPDYYNEQYF TGTGCCAGCAGCCCAGACTACTACAATGAGCAGTACTTC
13 TRBD1 TRBJ1-1 TRBV6-1 NA CASTETGITEAFF TGTGCCAGCACCGAGACAGGGATCACTGAAGCTTTCTTT
15 TRBD2 TRBJ2-5 TRBV20-1 NA CSASRAGGLQETQYF TGCAGTGCTAGTAGGGCGGGGGGGCTTCAAGAGACCCAGTACTTC
14 TRBD1 TRBJ1-4 TRBV20-1 many CSINPGQGNEKLFF TGCAGCATCAACCCGGGACAGGGTAATGAAAAACTGTTTTTT
17 NA TRBJ1-5 TRBV10-3 once CAISDTNLGRGNQPQHF TGTGCCATCAGTGACACCAATCTGGGGCGAGGCAATCAGCCCCAGCATTTT
14 NA TRBJ2-2 TRBV7-2 NA CASSLALRTGELFF TGTGCCAGCAGCTTAGCGCTGAGGACCGGGGAGCTGTTTTTT
13 TRBD1 TRBJ2-7 TRBV7-6 NA CASSPGQHYEQYF TGTGCCAGCAGCCCGGGACAGCACTACGAGCAGTACTTC
16 TRBD1 TRBJ1-2 TRBV10-3 NA CAISDPGTGVNYGYTF TGTGCCATCAGTGACCCGGGGACAGGAGTAAACTATGGCTACACCTTC
11 NA TRBJ2-7 TRBV28 NA CASSLQSEQYF TGTGCCAGCAGTTTACAGAGCGAGCAGTACTTC
12 NA TRBJ2-3 TRBV4-3 many CASSQVPDTQYF TGCGCCAGCAGCCAAGTACCAGATACGCAGTATTTT
15 TRBD2 TRBJ2-7 TRBV20-1 NA CSASLGRGGFYEQYF TGCAGTGCTAGTCTCGGGCGCGGGGGGTTCTACGAGCAGTACTTC
15 NA TRBJ2-5 TRBV27 few CASSFEGGSQETQYF TGTGCCAGCAGTTTTGAGGGGGGGTCCCAAGAGACCCAGTACTTC
14 TRBD2 TRBJ2-3 TRBV7-6 NA CASQRLAGTDTQYF TGTGCCAGCCAGAGACTAGCGGGCACAGATACGCAGTATTTT